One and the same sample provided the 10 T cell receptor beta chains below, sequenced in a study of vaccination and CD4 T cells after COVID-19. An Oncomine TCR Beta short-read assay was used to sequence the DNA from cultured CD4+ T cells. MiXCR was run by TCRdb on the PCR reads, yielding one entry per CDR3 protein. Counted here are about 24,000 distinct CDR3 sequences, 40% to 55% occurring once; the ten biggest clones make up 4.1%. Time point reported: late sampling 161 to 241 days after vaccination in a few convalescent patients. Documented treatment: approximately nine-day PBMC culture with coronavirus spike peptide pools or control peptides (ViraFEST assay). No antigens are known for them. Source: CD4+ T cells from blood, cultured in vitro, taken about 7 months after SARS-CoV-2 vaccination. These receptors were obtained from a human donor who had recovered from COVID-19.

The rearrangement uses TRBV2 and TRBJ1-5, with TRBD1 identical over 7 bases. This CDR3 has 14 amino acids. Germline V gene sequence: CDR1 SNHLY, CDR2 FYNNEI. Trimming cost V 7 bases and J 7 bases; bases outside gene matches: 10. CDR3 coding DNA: TGTGCCAGCACCCCCCTGACAGGGCGGCAGCCCCAGCATTTT. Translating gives CASTPLTGRQPQHF. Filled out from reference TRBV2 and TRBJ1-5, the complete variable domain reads EPEVTQTPSHQVTQMGQEVILRCVPISNHLYFYWYRQILGQKVEFLVSFYNNEISEKSEIFDDQFSVERPDGSNFTLKIRSTKLEDSAMYFCASTPLTGRQPQHFGDGTRLSIL.

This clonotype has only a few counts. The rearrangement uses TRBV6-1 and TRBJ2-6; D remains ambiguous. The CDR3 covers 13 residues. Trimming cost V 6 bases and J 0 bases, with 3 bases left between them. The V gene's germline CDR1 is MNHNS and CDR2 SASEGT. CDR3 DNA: TGTGCCAGCAGGTCCTCTGGGGCCAACGTCCTGACTTTC. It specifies CASRSSGANVLTF.

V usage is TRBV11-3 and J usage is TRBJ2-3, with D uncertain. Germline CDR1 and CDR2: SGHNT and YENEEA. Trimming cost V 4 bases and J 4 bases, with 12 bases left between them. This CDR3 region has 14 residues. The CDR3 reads CASSSRYGADTQYF. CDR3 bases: TGTGCCAGCAGCTCGCGGTATGGGGCAGATACGCAGTATTTT.

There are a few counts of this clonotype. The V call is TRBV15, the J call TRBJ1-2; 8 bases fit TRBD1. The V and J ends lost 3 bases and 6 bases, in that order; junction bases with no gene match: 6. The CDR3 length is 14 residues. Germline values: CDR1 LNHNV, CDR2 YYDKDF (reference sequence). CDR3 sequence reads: CATSSRQGRNGYTF. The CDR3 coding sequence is TGTGCCACCAGCAGTAGACAGGGGCGTAATGGCTACACCTTC.

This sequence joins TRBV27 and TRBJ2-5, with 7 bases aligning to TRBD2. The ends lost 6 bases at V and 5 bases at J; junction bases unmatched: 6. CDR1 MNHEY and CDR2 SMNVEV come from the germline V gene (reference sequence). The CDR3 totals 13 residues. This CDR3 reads CASRREKRETQYF. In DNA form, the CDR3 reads TGTGCCAGCAGGCGGGAGAAACGTGAGACCCAGTACTTC.

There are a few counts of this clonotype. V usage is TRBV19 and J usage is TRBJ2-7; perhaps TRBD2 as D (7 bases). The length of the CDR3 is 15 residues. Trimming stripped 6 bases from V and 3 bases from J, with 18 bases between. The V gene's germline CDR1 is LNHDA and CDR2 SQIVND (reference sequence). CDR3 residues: CASRPSGGLNYEQYF. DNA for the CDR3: TGTGCCAGTAGGCCCTCCGGGGGGCTTAACTACGAGCAGTACTTC.

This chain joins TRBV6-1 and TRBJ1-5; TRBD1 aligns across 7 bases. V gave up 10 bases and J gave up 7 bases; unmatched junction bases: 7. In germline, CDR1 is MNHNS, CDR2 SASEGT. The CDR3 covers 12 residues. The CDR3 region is CAIDRAGQPQHF. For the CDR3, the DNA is TGTGCCATCGACAGGGCAGGACAGCCCCAGCATTTT.

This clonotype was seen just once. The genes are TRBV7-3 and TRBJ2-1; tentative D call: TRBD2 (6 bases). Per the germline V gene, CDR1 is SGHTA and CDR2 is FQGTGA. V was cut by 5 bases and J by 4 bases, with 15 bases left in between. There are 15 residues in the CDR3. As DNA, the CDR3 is TGTGCCAGCAGCGCAATGGCTAGCGAGTACAATGAGCAGTTCTTC. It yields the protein CASSAMASEYNEQFF.

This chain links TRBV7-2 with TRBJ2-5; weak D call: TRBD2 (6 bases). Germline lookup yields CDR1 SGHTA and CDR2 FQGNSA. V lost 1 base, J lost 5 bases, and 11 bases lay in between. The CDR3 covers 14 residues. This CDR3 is CASSLGRAMETQYF. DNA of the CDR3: TGTGCCAGCAGCTTAGGGAGGGCCATGGAGACCCAGTACTTC.

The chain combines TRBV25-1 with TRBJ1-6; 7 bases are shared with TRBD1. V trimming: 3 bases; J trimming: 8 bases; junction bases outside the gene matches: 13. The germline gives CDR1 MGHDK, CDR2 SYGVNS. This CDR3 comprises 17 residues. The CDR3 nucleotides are TGTGCCAGCAGTGACCCCAAGGGGGCCCGTTCGCATTCACCCCTCCACTTT. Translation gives CASSDPKGARSHSPLHF.